Listed here are 11 T cell receptor beta chains from one sample, sequenced in a study of PD-1 blockade in classical Hodgkin lymphoma. Profiling relied on immunoSEQ multiplex PCR, and the TCRdb table lists in-frame clones only, not all of them. There are 25,000 to 35,000 clones in the sample; 70% to 80% occur only once, and roughly 0.52% lies in the top ten. Time point given: cycle 4 day 1 (C4D1), after more than 5 weeks of nivolumab. All patients relapsed after autologous stem cell transplantation, and brentuximab vedotin exposure varied. The authors purified CD4+ T cells from thawed PBMCs by magnetic negative selection. The sequenced sample was CD4+ T cells from blood, obtained before the fourth cycle of nivolumab. The receptors come from a human donor with classical Hodgkin lymphoma.

The gene calls are TRBV7-2 and TRBJ2-6; D remains ambiguous. The CDR3 has 18 residues. CDR1 is SGHTA and CDR2 is FQGNSA in the germline V gene. Trimming stripped 6 bases from V and 0 bases from J, with 18 bases between. This chain's CDR3 is CASRTPRQPISGANVLTF. In DNA, the CDR3 is TGTGCCAGCAGAACCCCCCGCCAGCCGATCTCTGGGGCCAACGTCCTGACTTTC.

The rearrangement links TRBV19 to TRBJ2-7; 7 nucleotides match TRBD1. CDR3 length: 13 amino acids. Germline V gene data show CDR1 as LNHDA and CDR2 as SQIVND (reference sequence). Trimming cost V 5 bases and J 2 bases; bases outside gene matches: 3. Written as DNA, the CDR3 is TGTGCCAGTAGTGTGGACAGGCCCTACGAGCAGTACTTC. This gives the protein CASSVDRPYEQYF.

The chain combines TRBV7-9 with TRBJ1-2; D gene uncertain. From germline, CDR1 is SEHNR and CDR2 FQNEAQ (reference sequence). The CDR3 length is 15 residues. The V and J ends lost 1 base and 2 bases respectively, with 11 bases between them. CDR3: CASSLVAGENYGYTF. CDR3 coding DNA: TGTGCCAGCAGCTTAGTAGCTGGAGAAAACTATGGCTACACCTTC.

The rearrangement links TRBV11-3 to TRBJ2-1; 8 bases fit TRBD2. This CDR3 has 15 residues. Germline lookup yields CDR1 SGHNT and CDR2 YENEEA. V gave up 3 bases and J gave up 3 bases; unmatched junction bases: 4. This chain's CDR3 is CASSFSGVVYNEQFF. The CDR3 DNA is TGTGCCAGCAGCTTTAGCGGGGTCGTCTACAATGAGCAGTTCTTC. Full variable domain (missing parts from reference TRBV11-3 and TRBJ2-1): EAGVVQSPRYKIIEKKQPVAFWCNPISGHNTLYWYLQNLGQGPELLIRYENEEAVDDSQLPKDRFSAERLKGVDSTLKIQPAELGDSAVYLCASSFSGVVYNEQFFGPGTRLTVL.

This sequence joins TRBV6-6 and TRBJ1-6; 10 nucleotides agree with TRBD1. V lost 6 bases and J lost 9; bases outside the gene matches: 2. Germline lookup yields CDR1 MNHNY and CDR2 SVGAGI (reference sequence). The CDR3 is made up of 13 amino acids. CDR3 loop: CASRTGGFSPLHF. CDR3 sequence (DNA): TGTGCCAGCAGGACAGGGGGCTTTTCACCCCTCCACTTT.

CDR3: CAISEGESGHGYTF. CDR3 bases: TGTGCCATCAGTGAAGGGGAGTCAGGTCATGGCTACACCTTC. V usage is TRBV10-3 and J usage is TRBJ1-2; D might be TRBD1 (5 bases). The length of the CDR3 is 14 residues. V lost 3 bases and J 6 bases, leaving 14 bases between the germline ends. Germline-derived CDR1 and CDR2 are ENHRY and SYGVKD.

A few counts support this clone. The chain combines TRBV5-1 with TRBJ1-1; D may be TRBD1 (6 bases). V dropped 2 bases and J dropped 8 bases, with 10 bases sitting between them. CDR3 length equals 12 residues. Germline V gene data show CDR1 as SGHRS and CDR2 as YFSETQ. CDR3 nucleotides: TGCGCCAGCAGCTTTAGTCAGGGGGAAGCTTTCTTT. This encodes CASSFSQGEAFF.

The gene calls are TRBV7-9 and TRBJ2-5; D is unclear. V lost 3 bases and J lost 4, with 15 bases in between. The germline gives CDR1 SEHNR, CDR2 FQNEAQ (reference sequence). The CDR3 is 15 residues long. CDR3 sequence (DNA): TGTGCCAGCAGCTTGGGGTCCCCCGTGGGAGAGACCCAGTACTTC. It specifies CASSLGSPVGETQYF.

The count of this clone is one. J is TRBJ1-5 and V is TRBV5-1, with D hard to call. Trimming took off 2 bases at V and 0 bases at J, with 6 bases between the two ends. CDR1 is SGHRS and CDR2 is YFSETQ in the germline V gene. The CDR3 length is 14 residues. The CDR3 coding sequence is TGCGCCAGCAGCTTAACGGGTAGCAATCAGCCCCAGCATTTT. Protein: CASSLTGSNQPQHF.

The chain joins TRBV5-1 to TRBJ1-1; tentatively, D is TRBD1 (6 bases). V was shortened by 2 bases and J by 5 bases, with 13 bases between the two germline ends. The CDR3 length is 14 residues. CDR1 and CDR2 from the germline V gene are SGHRS and YFSETQ. The chain's CDR3 is CASSFGGAETEAFF. CDR3 nucleotide sequence: TGCGCCAGCAGCTTCGGGGGCGCCGAGACTGAAGCTTTCTTT.

This clone was picked up a small number of times. The chain joins TRBV28 to TRBJ2-6, with TRBD1 identical over 7 bases. Germline values: CDR1 MDHEN, CDR2 SYDVKM. Germline trimming cut 9 bases from V and 0 bases from J; bases unmatched to any gene: 8. The CDR3 sequence is 16 residues long. This CDR3 is CASWGTVLSGANVLTF. CDR3 nucleotide sequence: TGTGCCAGTTGGGGGACAGTCCTCTCTGGGGCCAACGTCCTGACTTTC.